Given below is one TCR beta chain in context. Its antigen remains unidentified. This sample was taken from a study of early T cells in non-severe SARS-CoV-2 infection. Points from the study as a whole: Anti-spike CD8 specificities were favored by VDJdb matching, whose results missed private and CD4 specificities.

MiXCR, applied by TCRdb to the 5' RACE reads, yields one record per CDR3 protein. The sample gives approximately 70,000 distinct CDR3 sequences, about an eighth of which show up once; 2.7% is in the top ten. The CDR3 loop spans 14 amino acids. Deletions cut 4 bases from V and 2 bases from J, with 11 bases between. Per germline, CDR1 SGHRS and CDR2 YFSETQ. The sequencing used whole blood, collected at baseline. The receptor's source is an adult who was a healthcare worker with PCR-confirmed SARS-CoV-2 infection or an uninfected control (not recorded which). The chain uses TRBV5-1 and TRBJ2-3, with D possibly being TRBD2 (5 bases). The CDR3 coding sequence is TGCGCCAGCAGCGAGGGCAAGATCACAGATACGCAGTATTTT. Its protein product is CASSEGKITDTQYF.